The 4 T cell receptor beta chains reported below all come from one sample, sequenced in a study of T cells in Graves' hyperthyroidism and ophthalmopathy. Amplification yielded TCR beta CDR3 regions, with RNA transcripts as the source. The study used the HTBI primer set for a first-round RT-PCR of the TCR CDR3. TCRdb re-called the multiplex PCR reads through MiXCR, storing one row per CDR3 protein. The data hold more than 250,000 distinct CDR3 sequences, with roughly 15% observed a single time. The sample comprised blood. These receptors were taken from a woman between 45 and 60 years old with Graves' hyperthyroidism that later progressed to Graves' ophthalmopathy.

At least ten counts were recorded for this clonotype. The V call is TRBV7-2, the J call TRBJ1-4, with unresolved D. CDR3 length: 14 residues. Per the germline V gene, CDR1 is SGHTA and CDR2 is FQGNSA. The germline V and J ends were trimmed by 5 bases and 8 bases, with 15 bases remaining between them. This CDR3 reads CASSPALGVEKLFF. DNA for the CDR3: TGTGCCAGCAGCCCCGCTTTAGGAGTCGAAAAACTGTTTTTT.

This clonotype has ten or more counts. The chain combines TRBV5-6 with TRBJ2-7; TRBD2 agrees at 7 bases. Trimming at V came to 5 bases and at J to 1 base, leaving 6 bases not matched to a gene. The CDR3 consists of 14 residues. Per the germline V gene, CDR1 is SGHDT and CDR2 is YYEEEE. This CDR3 reads CASSSREGSYEQYF. DNA of the CDR3: TGTGCCAGCAGTTCGAGGGAGGGGTCCTACGAGCAGTACTTC.

This clonotype was detected a few times. The J gene is TRBJ2-6, the V gene TRBV6-1; D is unclear. V lost 1 base and J lost 1, with 8 bases in between. The CDR3 spans 16 residues. Germline CDR1 reads MNHNS; CDR2 reads SASEGT. As DNA, the CDR3 is TGTGCCAGCAGTGAAGTGTTTCGATCTGGGGCCAACGTCCTGACTTTC. Its protein product is CASSEVFRSGANVLTF.

This clonotype was recorded many times. V and J are TRBV5-1 and TRBJ2-5; 13 bases match TRBD2. The CDR3 spans 16 residues. The germline gives CDR1 SGHRS, CDR2 YFSETQ. The J segment lost 5 bases and the V segment lost 4 bases, leaving 8 bases of the junction unmatched. The CDR3 here is CASSLRTSGSGETQYF. Here the CDR3 DNA reads TGCGCCAGCAGCCTAAGGACTAGCGGGAGTGGTGAGACCCAGTACTTC. The full variable domain, its missing parts supplied by reference TRBV5-1 and TRBJ2-5, is KAGVTQTPRYLIKTRGQQVTLSCSPISGHRSVSWYQQTPGQGLQFLFEYFSETQRNKGNFPGRFSGRQFSNSRSEMNVSTLELGDSALYLCASSLRTSGSGETQYFGPGTRLLVL.